The entry below describes one T cell receptor (beta chain). What it binds is not known. Each sample yielded around 9.4 x 10^4 assayed TCR templates. Clones were sequenced by immunoSEQ multiplex PCR, and TCRdb holds only the in-frame ones, with some missing. The repertoire holds some 53,000 clones, under 98% seen once, with 0.64% in the top ten. This sample was included in a study of siplizumab effects on memory and regulatory T cells. General study results and limits: Naive or memory phenotype was unassignable for roughly 75-96% of proliferating CD4+ or CD8+ clones. Sequences below about 10^-5 frequency were poorly captured, limiting mapping of alloreactive clones.

Germline V gives CDR1 SGHRS, CDR2 YFSETQ. The CDR3 has 14 residues. Trimming removed 4 bases from V and 0 bases from J, with 10 bases in between. The origin of this receptor is a human donor in good health. This rearrangement joins TRBV5-1 to TRBJ1-2, with no clear D. Sequenced sample: naive CD4+ T cells sorted from blood. The CDR3, as DNA: TGCGCCAGCAGCGCCACGGGATCTAACTATGGCTACACCTTC. It yields the protein CASSATGSNYGYTF.